This T cell receptor beta chain was captured by sequencing in a study of blood T cell repertoires in COVID-19. For the study at large: Sample material is recorded as cDNA or gDNA derived from T cells, B-cell-depleted T cells, or PBMCs.

The assay was immunoSEQ multiplex PCR, and TCRdb's table has in-frame clones only and misses some. Of about 52,000 clones in the sample, 65% to 90% were seen once. After removal of 5 bases from V and 5 bases from J, the junction contained 10 bases not matched to a gene. The CDR3 has 15 amino acids. Germline CDR1 and CDR2: LNHDA and SQIVND (reference sequence). The receptor's source is a man between 70 and 80 years old with acute or convalescent COVID-19. The source material was peripheral blood. J is TRBJ2-5 and V is TRBV19; TRBD2 agrees at 8 bases. CDR3 sequence (DNA): TGTGCCAGTAGTCGATTAACTAGCGGCTCGGAGACCCAGTACTTC. Translated, it gives CASSRLTSGSETQYF. The full variable domain, rest sourced from reference TRBV19 and TRBJ2-5, is DGGITQSPKYLFRKEGQNVTLSCEQNLNHDAMYWYRQDPGQGLRLIYYSQIVNDFQKGDIAEGYSVSREKKESFPLTVTSAQKNPTAFYLCASSRLTSGSETQYFGPGTRLLVL.